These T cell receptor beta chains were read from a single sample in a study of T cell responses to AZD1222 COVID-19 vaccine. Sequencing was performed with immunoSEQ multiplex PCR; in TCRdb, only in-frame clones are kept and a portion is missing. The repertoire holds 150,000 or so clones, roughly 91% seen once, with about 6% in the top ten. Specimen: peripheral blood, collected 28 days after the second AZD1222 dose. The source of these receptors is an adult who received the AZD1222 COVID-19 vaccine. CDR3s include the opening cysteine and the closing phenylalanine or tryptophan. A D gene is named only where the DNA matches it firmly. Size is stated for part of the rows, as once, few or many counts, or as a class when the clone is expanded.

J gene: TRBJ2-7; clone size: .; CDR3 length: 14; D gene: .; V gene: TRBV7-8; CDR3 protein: CASSFVSSTYEQYF; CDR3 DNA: TGTGCCAGCAGCTTTGTGAGTTCCACCTACGAGCAGTACTTC
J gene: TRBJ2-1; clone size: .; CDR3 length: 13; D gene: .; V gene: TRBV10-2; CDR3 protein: CASSDFLVTLEFF; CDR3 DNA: TGCGCCAGCAGTGATTTTCTGGTAACACTTGAGTTCTTC
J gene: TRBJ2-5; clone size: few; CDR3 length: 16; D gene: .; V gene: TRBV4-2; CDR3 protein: CASSQDGSGVGETQYF; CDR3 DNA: TGTGCCAGCAGCCAAGATGGTTCCGGGGTGGGAGAGACCCAGTACTTC
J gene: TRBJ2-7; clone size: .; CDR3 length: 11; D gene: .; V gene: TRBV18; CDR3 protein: CASSSFDEQYF; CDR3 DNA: TGTGCCAGCTCATCCTTTGACGAGCAGTACTTC
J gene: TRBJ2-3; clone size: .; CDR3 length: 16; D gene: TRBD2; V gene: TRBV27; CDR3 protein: CASSLRTSGRTDTQYF; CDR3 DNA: TGTGCCAGCAGTTTGCGGACTAGCGGCCGCACAGATACGCAGTATTTT
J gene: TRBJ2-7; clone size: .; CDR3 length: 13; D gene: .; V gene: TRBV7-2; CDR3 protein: CASSLGGIYEQYF; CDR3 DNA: TGTGCCAGCAGCTTAGGGGGTATCTACGAGCAGTACTTC
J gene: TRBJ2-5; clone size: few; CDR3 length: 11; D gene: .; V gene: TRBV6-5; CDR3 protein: CASSREKTQYF; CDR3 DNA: TGTGCCAGCAGTCGGGAGAAGACCCAGTACTTC
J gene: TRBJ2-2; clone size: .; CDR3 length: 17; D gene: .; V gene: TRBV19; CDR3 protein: CASSIYFGGANTGELFF; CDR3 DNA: TGTGCCAGTAGTATTTATTTCGGCGGGGCGAACACCGGGGAGCTGTTTTTT
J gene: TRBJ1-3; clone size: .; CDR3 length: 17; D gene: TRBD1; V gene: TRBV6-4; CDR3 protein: CASSDRGQGQGGNTIYF; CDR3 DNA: TGTGCCAGCAGTGACCGGGGACAGGGGCAGGGGGGAAACACCATATATTTT
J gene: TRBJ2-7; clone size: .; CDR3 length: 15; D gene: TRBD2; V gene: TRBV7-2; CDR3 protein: CASSLRRELYYEQYF; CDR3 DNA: TGTGCCAGCAGCTTACGGCGGGAGTTATATTACGAGCAGTACTTC
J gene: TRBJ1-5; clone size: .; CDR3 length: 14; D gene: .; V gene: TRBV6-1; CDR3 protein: CASSESGGNQPQHF; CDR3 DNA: TGTGCCAGCAGTGAGAGTGGTGGCAATCAGCCCCAGCATTTT
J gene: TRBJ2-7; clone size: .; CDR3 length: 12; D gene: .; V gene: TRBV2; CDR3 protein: CASSTTRYEQYF; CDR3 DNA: TGTGCCAGTTCTACCACCCGCTACGAGCAGTACTTC
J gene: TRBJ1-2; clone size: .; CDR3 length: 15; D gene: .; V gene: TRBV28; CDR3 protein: CASRPPTQGREGYTF; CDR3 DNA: TGTGCCAGCAGGCCCCCGACACAGGGAAGGGAGGGCTACACCTTC
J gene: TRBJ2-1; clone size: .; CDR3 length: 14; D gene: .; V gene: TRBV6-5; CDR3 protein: CASKRISTSDEQFF; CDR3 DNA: TGTGCTAGCAAGCGGATTAGCACGAGCGATGAGCAGTTCTTC
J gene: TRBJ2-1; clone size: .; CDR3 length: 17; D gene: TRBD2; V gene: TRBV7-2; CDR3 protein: CASSWTSGGTTYNEQFF; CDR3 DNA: TGTGCCAGCAGTTGGACTAGCGGGGGGACCACCTACAATGAGCAGTTCTTC
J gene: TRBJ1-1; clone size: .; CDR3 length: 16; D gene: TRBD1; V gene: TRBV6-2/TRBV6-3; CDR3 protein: CASSFTTTGANTEAFF; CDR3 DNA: TGTGCCAGCAGTTTCACCACGACAGGGGCTAACACTGAAGCTTTCTTT
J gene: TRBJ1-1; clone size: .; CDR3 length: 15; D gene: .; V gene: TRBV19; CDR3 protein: CASSMKGGMNTEAFF; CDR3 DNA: TGTGCCAGTAGTATGAAGGGGGGAATGAACACTGAAGCTTTCTTT
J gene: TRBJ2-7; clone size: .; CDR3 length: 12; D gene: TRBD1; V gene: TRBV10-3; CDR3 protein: CAISGQGYEQYF; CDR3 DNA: TGTGCCATCAGTGGACAGGGCTACGAGCAGTACTTC
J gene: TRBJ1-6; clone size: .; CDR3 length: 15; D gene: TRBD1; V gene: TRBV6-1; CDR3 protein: CASSETDTGDSPLHF; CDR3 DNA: TGTGCCAGCAGTGAAACGGACACAGGGGATTCACCCCTCCACTTT
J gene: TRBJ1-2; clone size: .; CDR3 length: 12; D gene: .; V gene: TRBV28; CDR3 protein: CASSFAGHGYTF; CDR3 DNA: TGTGCCAGCAGTTTCGCGGGGCACGGCTACACCTTC
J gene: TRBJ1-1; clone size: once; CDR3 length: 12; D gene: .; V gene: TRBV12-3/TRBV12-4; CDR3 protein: CASRIGGTEAFF; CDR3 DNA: TGTGCCAGCAGGATCGGCGGCACTGAAGCTTTCTTT
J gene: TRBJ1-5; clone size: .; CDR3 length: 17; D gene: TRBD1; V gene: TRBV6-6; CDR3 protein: CASSPRTGKTGSQPQHF; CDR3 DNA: TGTGCCAGCAGTCCCCGGACAGGGAAAACGGGAAGTCAGCCCCAGCATTTT